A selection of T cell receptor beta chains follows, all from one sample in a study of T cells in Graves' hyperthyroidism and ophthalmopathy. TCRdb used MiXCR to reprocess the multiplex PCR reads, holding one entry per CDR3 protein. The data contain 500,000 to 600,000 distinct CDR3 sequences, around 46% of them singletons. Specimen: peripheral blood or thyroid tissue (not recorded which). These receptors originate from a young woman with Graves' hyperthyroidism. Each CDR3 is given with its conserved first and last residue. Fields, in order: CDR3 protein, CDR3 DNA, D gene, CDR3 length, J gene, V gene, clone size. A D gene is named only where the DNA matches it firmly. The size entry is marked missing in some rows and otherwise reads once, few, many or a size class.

CDR3 protein: CSVDLGGETQHF
CDR3 DNA: TGCAGCGTTGACTTGGGAGGGGAGACCCAGCATTTT
D gene: .
CDR3 length: 12
J gene: TRBJ1-5
V gene: TRBV29-1
clone size: .

CDR3 protein: CASSLGGAVWGTSTDTQYF
CDR3 DNA: TGTGCCAGCAGCTTAGGTGGGGCGGTATGGGGTACGAGCACAGATACGCAGTATTTT
D gene: .
CDR3 length: 19
J gene: TRBJ2-3
V gene: TRBV9
clone size: .

CDR3 protein: CASSQDDRGAGANVLTF
CDR3 DNA: TGTGCCAGCAGCCAAGACGACAGGGGAGCTGGGGCCAACGTCCTGACTTTC
D gene: TRBD1
CDR3 length: 17
J gene: TRBJ2-6
V gene: TRBV4-2
clone size: many

CDR3 protein: CASIRGSGTGFSTGELFF
CDR3 DNA: TGTGCCAGCATCCGAGGATCCGGGACAGGTTTCAGCACCGGGGAGCTGTTTTTT
D gene: TRBD1
CDR3 length: 18
J gene: TRBJ2-2
V gene: TRBV6-1
clone size: .

CDR3 protein: CASRHRRGELGGYTF
CDR3 DNA: TGTGCCAGCAGACACAGGAGAGGGGAATTGGGTGGCTACACCTTC
D gene: .
CDR3 length: 15
J gene: TRBJ1-2
V gene: TRBV27
clone size: few

CDR3 protein: CAWNGHNTGELFF
CDR3 DNA: TGTGCCTGGAACGGACATAACACCGGGGAGCTGTTTTTT
D gene: .
CDR3 length: 13
J gene: TRBJ2-2
V gene: TRBV30
clone size: many

CDR3 protein: CASSLDGQALEQYF
CDR3 DNA: TGCGCCAGCAGCTTGGACGGACAGGCCTTGGAGCAGTACTTC
D gene: TRBD1
CDR3 length: 14
J gene: TRBJ2-7
V gene: TRBV5-1
clone size: few

CDR3 protein: CASSQGWEAWQPQYF
CDR3 DNA: TGTGCCAGCAGCCAAGGATGGGAAGCGTGGCAGCCCCAGTACTTC
D gene: .
CDR3 length: 15
J gene: TRBJ2-5
V gene: TRBV12-3/TRBV12-4
clone size: .

CDR3 protein: CASSLEGVIGYTF
CDR3 DNA: TGCGCCAGCAGCTTGGAGGGGGTAATTGGCTACACCTTC
D gene: .
CDR3 length: 13
J gene: TRBJ1-2
V gene: TRBV5-1
clone size: .

CDR3 protein: CSAAGTNGNTIYF
CDR3 DNA: TGCAGTGCAGCCGGGACAAATGGAAACACCATATATTTT
D gene: .
CDR3 length: 13
J gene: TRBJ1-3
V gene: TRBV20-1
clone size: many

CDR3 protein: CASSEALSYRETQYF
CDR3 DNA: TGTGCCAGCAGTGAAGCGCTTTCCTATAGGGAGACCCAGTACTTC
D gene: .
CDR3 length: 15
J gene: TRBJ2-5
V gene: TRBV2
clone size: many

CDR3 protein: CASSSTGDWNTEAFF
CDR3 DNA: TGTGCCAGCAGTTCCACAGGGGATTGGAACACTGAAGCTTTCTTT
D gene: TRBD1
CDR3 length: 15
J gene: TRBJ1-1
V gene: TRBV27
clone size: few

CDR3 protein: CASSYGRGINSPLHF
CDR3 DNA: TGCGCCAGCAGCTATGGCCGGGGGATTAATTCACCCCTCCACTTT
D gene: .
CDR3 length: 15
J gene: TRBJ1-6
V gene: TRBV5-1
clone size: many